The 9 T cell receptor beta chains listed next were all sequenced from one sample in a study of CD8 T cells in ankylosing spondylitis. A single record per CDR3 protein comes from TCRdb applying MiXCR to the 5' RACE reads. This table holds 150,000 to 200,000 distinct CDR3 sequences, about 18% found once. The sequenced material came from blood, either unsorted or a sorted T cell fraction (not recorded which). The receptor set was obtained from a male donor with ankylosing spondylitis or in good health (not recorded which).

This clonotype appeared once. V gene TRBV5-1 combines with J gene TRBJ2-7; perhaps TRBD1 as D (6 bases). The length of the CDR3 is 13 residues. Germline CDR1 and CDR2: SGHRS and YFSETQ. Trimming shortened V by 3 bases and J by 5 bases, and 12 bases separated the two germline ends. CDR3 sequence (DNA): TGCGCCAGCAGCTCTACAGGACAGAACGAGCAGTACTTC. It translates to CASSSTGQNEQYF.

Many counts were recorded for this clonotype. The V and J genes are TRBV5-1 and TRBJ2-3; maybe TRBD2 (7 bases). V lost 2 bases to trimming and J lost 5 bases, with 15 bases between them. The CDR3 is 15 residues long. CDR1 is SGHRS and CDR2 is YFSETQ in the germline V gene. The CDR3 region has the DNA TGCGCCAGCAGCTTTCAGGGAGGGGGAGGAGATACGCAGTATTTT. Its translation is CASSFQGGGGDTQYF.

The sample holds many counts of this clonotype. This rearrangement joins TRBV20-1 to TRBJ2-7; a possible D gene is TRBD2 (6 bases). Germline V gives CDR1 DFQATT, CDR2 SNEGSKA (reference sequence). The length of the CDR3 is 15 residues. The ends were cut back, 5 bases at V and 4 bases at J, with 21 bases in the middle. CDR3: CSAPDTGRSWYEQYF. CDR3 DNA: TGCAGTGCTCCAGACACCGGGAGAAGTTGGTACGAGCAGTACTTC.

The gene calls are TRBV6-5 and TRBJ2-5; a weak D match, TRBD2 (5 bases). Germline-derived CDR1 and CDR2 are MNHEY and SVGAGI. The CDR3 contains 12 residues. Trimming removed 2 bases at V and 4 bases at J, with 5 bases between. In DNA form, the CDR3 reads TGTGCCAGCAGTTACGGGAGAGAGACCCAGTACTTC. It codes for CASSYGRETQYF.

This clonotype showed up many times. The chain combines TRBV18 with TRBJ2-5, with 8 bases that match TRBD2. The CDR3 is made up of 15 amino acids. Germline values: CDR1 KGHSH, CDR2 LQKENI. The V segment lost 3 bases and the J segment 5 bases; nucleotides outside the gene matches: 8. The CDR3 loop is CASSPPELAVETQYF. The CDR3 DNA is TGTGCCAGCTCACCTCCCGAACTAGCGGTCGAGACCCAGTACTTC.

This clonotype was detected ten times or more. The rearrangement links TRBV6-5 to TRBJ2-7, with D perhaps matching TRBD2 (6 bases). The germline V gene has CDR1 MNHEY and CDR2 SVGAGI. This CDR3 has 16 residues. V lost 0 bases, J lost 2 bases, and 14 bases lay in between. The CDR3 DNA is TGTGCCAGCAGTTACTCTAGAACGGGAGACACCTACGAGCAGTACTTC. Translating it yields CASSYSRTGDTYEQYF.

The sample holds many counts of this clonotype. The DNA of the CDR3 is TGTGCCAGCAGCTTAGTCGGGGACAATCAGCCCCAGCATTTT. Its translation is CASSLVGDNQPQHF. The V and J genes are TRBV7-8 and TRBJ1-5; D remains unclear. The V end lost 1 base, the J end lost 3 bases, and 7 bases lay between the germline ends. This CDR3 has 14 amino acids. In germline, CDR1 is SGHVS, CDR2 FQNEAQ.

Many counts were recorded for this clonotype. V and J are TRBV5-1 and TRBJ2-1; D is perhaps TRBD2 (6 bases). The length of the CDR3 is 15 residues. V was pared by 0 bases and J by 7 bases, with 14 bases between. Germline CDR1 and CDR2: SGHRS and YFSETQ. DNA of the CDR3: TGCGCCAGCAGCTTGGATCCGGGAGTGGTGAATGAGCAGTTCTTC. Protein: CASSLDPGVVNEQFF.

This clonotype was detected a few times. The chain is built from TRBV20-1 and TRBJ2-4, with 7 bases aligning to TRBD2. CDR1 and CDR2 from the germline V gene are DFQATT and SNEGSKA (reference sequence). This CDR3 contains 17 residues. The junction had 13 bases not matched to a gene; V was cut back by 4 bases and J by 1 base. In nucleotides, the CDR3 is TGCAGTGCTATGGGGTTAACGGCGGGAGTGGCCAAAAACATTCAGTACTTC. It translates to CSAMGLTAGVAKNIQYF.